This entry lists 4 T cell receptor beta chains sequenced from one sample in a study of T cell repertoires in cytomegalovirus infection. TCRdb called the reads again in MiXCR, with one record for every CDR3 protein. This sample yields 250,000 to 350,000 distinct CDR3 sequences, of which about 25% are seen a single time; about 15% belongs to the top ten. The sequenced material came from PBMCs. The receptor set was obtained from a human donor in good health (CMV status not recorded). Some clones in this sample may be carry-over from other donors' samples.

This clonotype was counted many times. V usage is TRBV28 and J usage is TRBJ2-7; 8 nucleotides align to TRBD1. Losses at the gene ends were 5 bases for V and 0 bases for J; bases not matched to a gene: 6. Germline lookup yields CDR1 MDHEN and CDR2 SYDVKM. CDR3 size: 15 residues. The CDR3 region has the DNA TGTGCCAGCAGTCCCCCCGGGACAGGCTCCTACGAGCAGTACGTC. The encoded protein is CASSPPGTGSYEQYV.

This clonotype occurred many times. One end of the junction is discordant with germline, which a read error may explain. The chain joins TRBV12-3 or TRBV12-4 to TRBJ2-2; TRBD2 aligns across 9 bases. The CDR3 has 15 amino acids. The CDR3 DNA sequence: TGTGCCAGCAGTGTAGCGGGAGCGTACACCGGGGAGCTGTTTTTT. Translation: CASSVAGAYTGELFF.

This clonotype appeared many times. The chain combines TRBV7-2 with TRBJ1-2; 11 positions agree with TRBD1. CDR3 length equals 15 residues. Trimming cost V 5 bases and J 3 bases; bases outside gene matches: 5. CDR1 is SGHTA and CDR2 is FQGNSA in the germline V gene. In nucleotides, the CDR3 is TGTGCCAGCAGCCCGAGGACAGGGGGCTACTATGGCTACACCTTC. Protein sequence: CASSPRTGGYYGYTF.

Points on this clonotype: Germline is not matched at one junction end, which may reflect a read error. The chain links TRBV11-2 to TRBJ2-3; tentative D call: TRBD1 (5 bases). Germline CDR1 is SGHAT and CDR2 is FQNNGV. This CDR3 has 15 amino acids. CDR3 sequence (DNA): TGTGCCAGCAGCTTAAGGTCTTGGGGCACAGATACGCAGTGTTTT. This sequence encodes CASSLRSWGTDTQCF.